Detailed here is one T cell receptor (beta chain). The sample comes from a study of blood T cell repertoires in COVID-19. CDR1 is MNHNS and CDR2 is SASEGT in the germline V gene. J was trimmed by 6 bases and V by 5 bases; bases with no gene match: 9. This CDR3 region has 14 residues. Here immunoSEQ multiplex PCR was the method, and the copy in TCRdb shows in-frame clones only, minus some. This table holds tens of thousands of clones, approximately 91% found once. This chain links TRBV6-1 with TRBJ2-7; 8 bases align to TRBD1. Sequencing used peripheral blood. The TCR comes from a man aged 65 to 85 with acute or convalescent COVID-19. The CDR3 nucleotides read TGTGCCAGCAGTTTAGTGACAGGGGTAACCGAGCAGTACTTC. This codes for CASSLVTGVTEQYF.